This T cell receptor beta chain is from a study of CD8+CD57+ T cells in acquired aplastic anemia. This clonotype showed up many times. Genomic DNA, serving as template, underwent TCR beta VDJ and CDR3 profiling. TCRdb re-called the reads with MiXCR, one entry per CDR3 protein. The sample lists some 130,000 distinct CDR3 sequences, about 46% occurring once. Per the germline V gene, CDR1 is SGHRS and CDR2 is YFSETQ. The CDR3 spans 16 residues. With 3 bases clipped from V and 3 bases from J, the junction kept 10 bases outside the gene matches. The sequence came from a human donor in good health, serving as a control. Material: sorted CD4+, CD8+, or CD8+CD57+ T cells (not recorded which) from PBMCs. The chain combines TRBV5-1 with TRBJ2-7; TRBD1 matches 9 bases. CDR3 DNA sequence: TGCGCCAGCAGCTGGGCCTCGGGGACAGGGAACTACGAGCAGTACTTC. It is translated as CASSWASGTGNYEQYF.